The rows below give T cell receptor beta chains drawn from one sample of a study of T cells in Graves' hyperthyroidism and ophthalmopathy. One entry per CDR3 protein, called by TCRdb with MiXCR from the multiplex PCR reads. The sample includes some 300,000 distinct CDR3 sequences, roughly 19% of them seen just once. Sequencing was done on a sample of blood. The receptors were gathered from a man in his fifties or sixties with Graves' ophthalmopathy. Both conserved end residues are trimmed from each CDR3.

j_call cdr3_length v_call cdr3_aa
TRBJ1-6 13 TRBV2 ASSGWTGSNSPLH
TRBJ2-7 12 TRBV7-9 ASSLGTVTYEQY
TRBJ2-5 12 TRBV2 ASTTSVGWETQY
TRBJ2-7 13 TRBV6-5 ASSYLNRGGYEQY
TRBJ2-7 15 TRBV11-3 ASTTETSGRSSYEQY
TRBJ1-1 12 TRBV28 ASSRGQGYTEAF
TRBJ2-6 14 TRBV15 ATSARGGAGANVLT
TRBJ2-3 13 TRBV27 ASSSRVPGPDTQY
TRBJ1-2 13 TRBV28 ASRPPRGSNYGYT
TRBJ2-5 13 TRBV5-6 ASSRGETGSKTQY
TRBJ2-7 13 TRBV11-2 ASSLAPTGRDEQY